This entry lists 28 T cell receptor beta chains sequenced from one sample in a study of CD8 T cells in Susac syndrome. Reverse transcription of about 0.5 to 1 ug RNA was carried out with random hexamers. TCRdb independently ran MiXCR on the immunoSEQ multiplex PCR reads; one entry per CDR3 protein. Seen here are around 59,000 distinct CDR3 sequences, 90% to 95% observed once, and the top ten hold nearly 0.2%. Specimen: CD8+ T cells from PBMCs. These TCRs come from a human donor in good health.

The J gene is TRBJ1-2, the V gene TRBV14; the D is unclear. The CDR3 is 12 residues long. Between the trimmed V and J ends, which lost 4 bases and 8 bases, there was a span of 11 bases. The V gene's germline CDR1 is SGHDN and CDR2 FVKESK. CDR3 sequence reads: CASSLNSRGYTF. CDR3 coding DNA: TGTGCCAGCAGCCTAAACTCGCGGGGCTACACCTTC.

CDR3 nucleotide sequence: TGCAGTGCTAGAGTTCGCCTAGATGCCACTGGGGCCAACGTCCTGACTTTC. Translated: CSARVRLDATGANVLTF. The chain joins TRBV20-1 to TRBJ2-6; D not resolved. There are 17 residues in the CDR3. Germline CDR1 DFQATT, CDR2 SNEGSKA (reference sequence). The V gene lost 1 base and the J gene lost 2 bases, with 15 bases spanning the gap.

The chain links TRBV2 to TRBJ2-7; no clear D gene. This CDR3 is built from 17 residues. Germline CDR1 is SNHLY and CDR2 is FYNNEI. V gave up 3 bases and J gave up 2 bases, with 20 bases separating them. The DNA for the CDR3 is TGTGCCAGCAGTGATCCCTCTTCGGCAGATCGGCCCTACGAGCAGTACTTC. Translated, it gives CASSDPSSADRPYEQYF.

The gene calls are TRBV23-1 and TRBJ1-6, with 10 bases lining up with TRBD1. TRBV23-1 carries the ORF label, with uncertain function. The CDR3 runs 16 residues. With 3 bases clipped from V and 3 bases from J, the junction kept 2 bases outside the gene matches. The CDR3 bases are TGCGCCAGCAGTCAGACAGGGGGCTTCTATAATTCACCCCTCCACTTT. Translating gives CASSQTGGFYNSPLHF.

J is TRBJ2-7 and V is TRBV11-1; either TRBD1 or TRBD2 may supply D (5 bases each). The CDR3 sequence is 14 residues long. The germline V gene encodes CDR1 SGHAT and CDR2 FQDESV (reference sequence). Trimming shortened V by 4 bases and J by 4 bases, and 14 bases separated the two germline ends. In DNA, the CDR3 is TGTGCCAGCAGCTCTCCTGGGACGGGGTACGAGCAGTACTTC. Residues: CASSSPGTGYEQYF.

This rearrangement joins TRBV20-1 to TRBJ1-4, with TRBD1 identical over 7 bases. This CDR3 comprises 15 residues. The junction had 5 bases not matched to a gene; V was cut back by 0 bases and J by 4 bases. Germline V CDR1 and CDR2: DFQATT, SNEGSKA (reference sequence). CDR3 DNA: TGCAGTGCTAGAGAGAGGACAGGAATTAATGAAAAACTGTTTTTT. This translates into CSARERTGINEKLFF.

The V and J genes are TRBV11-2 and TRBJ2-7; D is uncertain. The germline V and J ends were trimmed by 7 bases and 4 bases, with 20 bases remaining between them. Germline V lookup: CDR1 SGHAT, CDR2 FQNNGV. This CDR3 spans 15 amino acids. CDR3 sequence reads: CASTSLGQEKYEQYF. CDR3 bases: TGTGCCAGCACCTCGCTGGGCCAGGAGAAATACGAGCAGTACTTC.

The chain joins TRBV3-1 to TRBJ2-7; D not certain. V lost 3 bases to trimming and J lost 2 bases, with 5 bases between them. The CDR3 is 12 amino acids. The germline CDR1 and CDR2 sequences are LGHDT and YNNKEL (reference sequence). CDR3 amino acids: CASSQGTYEQYF. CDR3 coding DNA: TGTGCCAGCAGCCAGGGAACCTACGAGCAGTACTTC.

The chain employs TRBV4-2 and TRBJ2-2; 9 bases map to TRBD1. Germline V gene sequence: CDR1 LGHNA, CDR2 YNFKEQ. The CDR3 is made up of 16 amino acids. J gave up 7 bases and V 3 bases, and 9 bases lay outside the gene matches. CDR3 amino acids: CASSQDLGTGHGELFF. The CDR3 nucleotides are TGTGCCAGCAGCCAGGACCTCGGGACAGGGCACGGGGAGCTGTTTTTT.

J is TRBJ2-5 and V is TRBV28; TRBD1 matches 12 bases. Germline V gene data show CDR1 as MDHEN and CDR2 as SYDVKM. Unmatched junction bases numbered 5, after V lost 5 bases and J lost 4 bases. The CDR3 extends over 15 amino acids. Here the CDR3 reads CASSRRDRGRETQYF. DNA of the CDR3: TGTGCCAGCAGTCGACGGGACAGGGGGCGAGAGACCCAGTACTTC. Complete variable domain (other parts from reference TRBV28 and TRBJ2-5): DVKVTQSSRYLVKRTGEKVFLECVQDMDHENMFWYRQDPGLGLRLIYFSYDVKMKEKGDIPEGYSVSREKKERFSLILESASTNQTSMYLCASSRRDRGRETQYFGPGTRLLVL.

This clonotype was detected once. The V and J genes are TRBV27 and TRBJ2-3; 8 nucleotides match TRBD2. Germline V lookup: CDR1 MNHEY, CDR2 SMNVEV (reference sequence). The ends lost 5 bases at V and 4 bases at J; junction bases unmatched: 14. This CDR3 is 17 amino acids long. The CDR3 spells CASSGLFGLAGPDTQYF. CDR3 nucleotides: TGTGCCAGCAGTGGACTTTTTGGACTAGCCGGCCCAGATACGCAGTATTTT.

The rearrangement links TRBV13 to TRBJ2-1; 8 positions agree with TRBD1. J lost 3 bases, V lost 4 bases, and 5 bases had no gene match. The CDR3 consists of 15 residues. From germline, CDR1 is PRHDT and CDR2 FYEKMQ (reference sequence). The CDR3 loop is CASSSRTGFYNEQFF. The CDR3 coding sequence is TGTGCCAGCAGCTCCCGGACAGGGTTCTACAATGAGCAGTTCTTC.

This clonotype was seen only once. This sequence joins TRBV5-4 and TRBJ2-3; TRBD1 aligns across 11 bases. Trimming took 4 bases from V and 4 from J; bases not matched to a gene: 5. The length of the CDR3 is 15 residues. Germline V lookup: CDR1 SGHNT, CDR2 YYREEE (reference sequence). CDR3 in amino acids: CASSLGQGGPDTQYF. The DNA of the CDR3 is TGTGCCAGCAGCCTGGGACAGGGGGGGCCAGATACGCAGTATTTT.

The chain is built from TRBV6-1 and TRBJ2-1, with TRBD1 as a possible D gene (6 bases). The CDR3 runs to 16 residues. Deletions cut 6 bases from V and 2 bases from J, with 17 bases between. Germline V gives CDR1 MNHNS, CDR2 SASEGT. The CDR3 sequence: CASRQPRTETYNEQFF. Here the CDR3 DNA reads TGTGCCAGCAGGCAACCAAGGACAGAAACCTACAATGAGCAGTTCTTC.

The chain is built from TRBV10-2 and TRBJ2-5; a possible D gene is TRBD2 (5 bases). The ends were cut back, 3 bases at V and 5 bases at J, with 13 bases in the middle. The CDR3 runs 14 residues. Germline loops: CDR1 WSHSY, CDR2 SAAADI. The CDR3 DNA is TGCGCCAGCAGTGACGGAGGAAGGTGGGAGACCCAGTACTTC. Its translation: CASSDGGRWETQYF.

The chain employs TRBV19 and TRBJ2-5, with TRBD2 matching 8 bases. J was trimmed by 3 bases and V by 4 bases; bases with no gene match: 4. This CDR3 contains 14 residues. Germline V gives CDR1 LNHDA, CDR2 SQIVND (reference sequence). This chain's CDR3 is CASSTTGGEETQYF. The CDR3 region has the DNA TGTGCCAGTAGTACGACGGGGGGGGAAGAGACCCAGTACTTC.

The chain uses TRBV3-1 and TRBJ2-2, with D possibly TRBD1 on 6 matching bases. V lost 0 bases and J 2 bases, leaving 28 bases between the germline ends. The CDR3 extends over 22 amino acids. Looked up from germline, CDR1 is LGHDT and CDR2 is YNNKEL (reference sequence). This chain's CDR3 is CASSQDPTLDSSPQINTGELFF. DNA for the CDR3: TGTGCCAGCAGCCAAGACCCCACCCTGGACAGTTCCCCCCAAATAAACACCGGGGAGCTGTTTTTT.

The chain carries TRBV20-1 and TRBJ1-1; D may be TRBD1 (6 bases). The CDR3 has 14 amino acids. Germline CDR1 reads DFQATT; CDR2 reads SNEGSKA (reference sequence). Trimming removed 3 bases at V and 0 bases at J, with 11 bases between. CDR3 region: CSARDSYLNTEAFF. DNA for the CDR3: TGCAGTGCTAGGGACAGCTATTTGAACACTGAAGCTTTCTTT.

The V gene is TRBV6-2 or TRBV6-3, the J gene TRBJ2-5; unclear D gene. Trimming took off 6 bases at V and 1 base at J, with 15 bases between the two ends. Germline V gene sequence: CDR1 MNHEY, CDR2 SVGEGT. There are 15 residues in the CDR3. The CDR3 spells CASRPGFYAQETQYF. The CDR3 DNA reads TGTGCCAGCAGACCCGGGTTCTACGCCCAAGAGACCCAGTACTTC.

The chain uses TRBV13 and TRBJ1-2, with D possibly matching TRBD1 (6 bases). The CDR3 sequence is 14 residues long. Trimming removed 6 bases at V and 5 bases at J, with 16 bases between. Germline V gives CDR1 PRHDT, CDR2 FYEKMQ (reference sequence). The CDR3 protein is CASRPHREEYGYTF. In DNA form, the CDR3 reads TGTGCCAGCAGGCCTCACAGGGAAGAGTATGGCTACACCTTC.

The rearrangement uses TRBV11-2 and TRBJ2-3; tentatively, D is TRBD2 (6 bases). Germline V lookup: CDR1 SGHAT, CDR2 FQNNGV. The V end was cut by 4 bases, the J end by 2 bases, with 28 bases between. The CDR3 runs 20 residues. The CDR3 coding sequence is TGTGCCAGCAGCTCGCGGGGCTGGACCGACGTATGGGGTCCCACAGATACGCAGTATTTT. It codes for CASSSRGWTDVWGPTDTQYF. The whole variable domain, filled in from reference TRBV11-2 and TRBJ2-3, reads EAGVAQSPRYKIIEKRQSVAFWCNPISGHATLYWYQQILGQGPKLLIQFQNNGVVDDSQLPKDRFSAERLKGVDSTLKIQPAKLEDSAVYLCASSSRGWTDVWGPTDTQYFGPGTRLTVL.

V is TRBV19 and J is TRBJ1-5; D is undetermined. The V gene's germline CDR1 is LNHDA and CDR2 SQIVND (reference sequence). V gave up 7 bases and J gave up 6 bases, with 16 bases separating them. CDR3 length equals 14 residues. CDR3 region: CASTGSAPLQPQHF. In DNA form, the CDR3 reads TGTGCCAGTACTGGGAGTGCCCCGCTTCAGCCCCAGCATTTT.

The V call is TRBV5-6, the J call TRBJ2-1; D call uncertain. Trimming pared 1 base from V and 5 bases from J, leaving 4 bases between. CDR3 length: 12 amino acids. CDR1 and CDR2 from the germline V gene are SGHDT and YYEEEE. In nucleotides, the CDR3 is TGTGCCAGCAGCTTGTTTGACAATGAGCAGTTCTTC. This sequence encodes CASSLFDNEQFF.

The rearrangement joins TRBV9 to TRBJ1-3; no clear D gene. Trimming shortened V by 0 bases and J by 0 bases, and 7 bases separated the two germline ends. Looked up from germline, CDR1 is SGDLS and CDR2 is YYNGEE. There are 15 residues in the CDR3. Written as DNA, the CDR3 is TGTGCCAGCAGCGTAGGGTTGGGCTCTGGAAACACCATATATTTT. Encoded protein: CASSVGLGSGNTIYF.

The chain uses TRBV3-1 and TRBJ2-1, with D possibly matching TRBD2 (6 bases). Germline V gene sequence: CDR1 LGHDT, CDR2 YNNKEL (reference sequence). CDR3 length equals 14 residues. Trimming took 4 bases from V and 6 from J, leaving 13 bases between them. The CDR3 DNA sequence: TGTGCCAGCAGCCTCCCCGGGAGCCTCAATGAGCAGTTCTTC. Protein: CASSLPGSLNEQFF.

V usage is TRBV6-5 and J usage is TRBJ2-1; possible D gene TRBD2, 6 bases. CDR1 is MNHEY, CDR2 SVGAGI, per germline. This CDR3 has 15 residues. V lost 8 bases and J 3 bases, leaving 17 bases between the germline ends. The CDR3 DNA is TGTGCCAGCCGCTTGACTAGGGGCGGCTACAATGAGCAGTTCTTC. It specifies CASRLTRGGYNEQFF.

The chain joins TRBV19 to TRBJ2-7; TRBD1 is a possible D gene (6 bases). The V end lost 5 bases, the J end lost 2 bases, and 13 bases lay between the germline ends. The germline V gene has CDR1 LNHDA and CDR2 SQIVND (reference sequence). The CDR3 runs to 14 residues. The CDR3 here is CASSPSTGAYEQYF. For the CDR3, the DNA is TGTGCCAGTAGTCCGTCGACAGGAGCCTACGAGCAGTACTTC.

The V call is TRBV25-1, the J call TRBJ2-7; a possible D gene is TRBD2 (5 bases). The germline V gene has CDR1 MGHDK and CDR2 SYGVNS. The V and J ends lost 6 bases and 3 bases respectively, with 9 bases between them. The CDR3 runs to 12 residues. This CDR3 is CASSKTSYEQYF. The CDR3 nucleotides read TGTGCCAGCAGCAAAACTAGCTACGAGCAGTACTTC.